The 10 T cell receptor beta chains below come from one sample, sequenced in a study of T cell responses to AZD1222 COVID-19 vaccine. Generated by immunoSEQ multiplex PCR, the TCRdb table keeps only in-frame clones and is missing some. The sample contains 150,000 to 200,000 clones, approximately 90% of which appear only once. Sequencing was performed on peripheral blood, taken on day 0 of AZD1222 vaccination. These receptor sequences come from an adult in good health.

This sequence joins TRBV6-1 and TRBJ2-7, with 8 bases matching TRBD2. Germline-derived CDR1 and CDR2 are MNHNS and SASEGT. The ends lost 2 bases at V and 3 bases at J; junction bases unmatched: 6. This CDR3 is 15 amino acids long. Here the CDR3 reads CASSESASGYYEQYF. The CDR3, as DNA: TGTGCCAGCAGTGAATCGGCTAGCGGGTACTACGAGCAGTACTTC.

This chain joins TRBV7-9 and TRBJ2-3, with D perhaps assigned TRBD1 or TRBD2 (5 bases each). This CDR3 spans 15 amino acids. The germline gives CDR1 SEHNR, CDR2 FQNEAQ (reference sequence). Trimming removed 11 bases from V and 2 bases from J, with 20 bases in between. In DNA, the CDR3 is TGTGCCGGGGCGGGTTCTGAGGGGTCCACAGATACGCAGTATTTT. Protein: CAGAGSEGSTDTQYF.

The chain recombines TRBV28 with TRBJ1-2; 7 positions agree with TRBD1. There are 14 residues in the CDR3. The trim removed 5 bases at V and 5 bases at J, leaving 8 bases unmatched. Germline-derived CDR1 and CDR2 are MDHEN and SYDVKM. Here the CDR3 DNA reads TGTGCCAGCAGTAAGTCACAGGGGCCATATGGCTACACCTTC. It yields the protein CASSKSQGPYGYTF.

The chain carries TRBV15 and TRBJ1-2; D gene uncertain. The CDR3 is 15 residues long. V lost 0 bases, J lost 0 bases, and 8 bases lay in between. The V gene's germline CDR1 is LNHNV and CDR2 YYDKDF (reference sequence). CDR3 protein: CATSRDGPANYGYTF. Here the CDR3 DNA reads TGTGCCACCAGCAGAGACGGACCGGCTAACTATGGCTACACCTTC.

The table lists this clone with a count of one. The rearrangement links TRBV5-1 to TRBJ1-3, with D perhaps matching TRBD1 (5 bases). The germline CDR1 and CDR2 sequences are SGHRS and YFSETQ. This CDR3 is 14 amino acids long. The germline V and J ends were trimmed by 2 bases and 2 bases, with 8 bases remaining between them. CDR3 amino acids: CASSLPGTGNTIYF. In DNA, the CDR3 is TGCGCCAGCAGCTTACCAGGGACTGGAAACACCATATATTTT.

Only a few counts were recorded for this clone. The rearrangement joins TRBV5-5 to TRBJ1-3; TRBD1 might be the D (6 bases). Per the germline V gene, CDR1 is SGHKS and CDR2 is YYEKEE (reference sequence). V lost 4 bases to trimming and J lost 3 bases, with 23 bases between them. CDR3 length: 18 residues. The CDR3 sequence is CASSTRVQGRGLGNTIYF. The CDR3 DNA is TGTGCCAGCAGCACCAGGGTTCAGGGCAGGGGCCTTGGAAACACCATATATTTT.

This sequence joins TRBV5-4 and TRBJ2-2, with D maybe TRBD1 (6 bases). The CDR3 is 16 residues long. The germline CDR1 and CDR2 sequences are SGHNT and YYREEE (reference sequence). V was clipped by 2 bases and J by 2 bases, with 13 bases between them. DNA of the CDR3: TGTGCCAGCAGCTTCGGACAGAACCGAAACACCGGGGAGCTGTTTTTT. This gives the protein CASSFGQNRNTGELFF. Based on the CDR3 plus reference TRBV5-4 and TRBJ2-2, the full variable domain is ETGVTQSPTHLIKTRGQQVTLRCSSQSGHNTVSWYQQALGQGPQFIFQYYREEENGRGNFPPRFSGLQFPNYSSELNVNALELDDSALYLCASSFGQNRNTGELFFGEGSRLTVL.

The rearrangement joins TRBV28 to TRBJ1-5; 9 bases line up with TRBD1. The germline gives CDR1 MDHEN, CDR2 SYDVKM. The CDR3 is made up of 15 amino acids. V was pared by 6 bases and J by 7 bases, with 10 bases of the junction left unmatched. This CDR3 is CASRAWGQGNQPQHF. CDR3 sequence (DNA): TGTGCCAGCAGGGCTTGGGGACAGGGTAACCAGCCCCAGCATTTT.

This chain uses TRBV7-9 with TRBJ1-2; 7 bases agree with TRBD1. This CDR3 contains 14 residues. Per germline, CDR1 SEHNR and CDR2 FQNEAQ (reference sequence). Trimming cost V 1 base and J 7 bases; bases outside gene matches: 6. CDR3 protein: CASSLEGAGAGYTF. DNA of the CDR3: TGTGCCAGCAGCTTAGAGGGGGCCGGGGCTGGCTACACCTTC.

The gene calls are TRBV6-1 and TRBJ2-7; 8 positions agree with TRBD1. V shed 3 bases, J shed 2 bases, and the junction held 9 bases outside the gene matches. CDR1 is MNHNS, CDR2 SASEGT, per germline. The CDR3 loop spans 16 amino acids. CDR3 nucleotide sequence: TGTGCCAGCAGTGAGGCCGGGACAGGTAACCCCTACGAGCAGTACTTC. Translated: CASSEAGTGNPYEQYF.